This T cell receptor beta chain was retrieved from a study of a mutant IDH1 vaccine in newly diagnosed glioma. As for the study in general: The first vaccination came 4-6 weeks after radiotherapy alone, or with temozolomide cycles. Former treatment meant radiotherapy, temozolomide, or both; the majority had gotten both. Regarding the study as a whole: Pseudoprogression apparently tracked independently of changes in top peripheral T cell clonotypes. Of all patients, around 94% showed vaccine-induced immune responses.

Produced via immunoSEQ multiplex PCR; TCRdb's table is partial and in-frame only. The data show more than 25,000 clones, roughly 90% seen once. Time point given: week 23, last vaccination. Doses of 300 ug of mutant IDH1 20-mer peptide were given with topical imiquimod. In regard to this clone: Its antigen remains unknown.

V lost 6 bases and J 7 bases, leaving 12 bases between the germline ends. Germline loops: CDR1 SQVTM, CDR2 ANQGSEA. The CDR3 is 11 residues long. The origin of this receptor is a man aged 40-49 years with glioma. This specimen consisted of PBMCs, obtained from a glioma patient whose treatment included an IDH1 peptide vaccine. This chain connects TRBV29-1 to TRBJ1-2, with D possibly matching TRBD1 (6 bases). CDR3 bases: TGCAGCGTGGTGGTAGGGGGTGGCTACACCTTC. The encoded protein is CSVVVGGGYTF. The whole variable domain, filled in from reference TRBV29-1 and TRBJ1-2, reads SAVISQKPSRDICQRGTSLTIQCQVDSQVTMMFWYRQQPGQSLTLIATANQGSEATYESGFVIDKFPISRPNLTFSTLTVSNMSPEDSSIYLCSVVVGGGYTFGSGTRLTVV.